The clone carrying this T cell receptor (beta chain) was seen only once. The target antigen is unknown. The data derive from a study of graft-versus-host responses after intestinal transplantation. Whole-study context: In this cohort, recipients had multivisceral, liver-intestinal, or isolated intestinal transplants. All recipients were given anti-thymocyte globulin induction, and tacrolimus and steroids were then administered for roughly 3 years. Study results and caveats: Peak levels of circulating GvH clones tracked with early post-transplant HvG declines. Researchers found GvH clones in recipient marrow, and some showed up first in ileum or blood.

The data were produced by immunoSEQ multiplex PCR, yet TCRdb's version contains in-frame clones alone and is incomplete. The table lists 25,000 to 30,000 clones, more than 75% of them singletons. The germline CDR1 and CDR2 sequences are SNHLY and FYNNEI. This CDR3 contains 14 residues. V dropped 6 bases and J dropped 1; count of bases not matched to a gene: 5. The sequencing here drew on unstimulated CD4+ T cells sorted from spleen or lymph node cells, taken before intestinal transplant. The source of this sequence is a human donor who received an intestinal transplant. The chain recombines TRBV2 with TRBJ1-2; 7 positions agree with TRBD1. The CDR3 coding sequence is TGTGCCAGCAGACTGGGACAGCTTAACTATGGCTACACCTTC. It codes for CASRLGQLNYGYTF. Supplemented by reference TRBV2 and TRBJ1-2, the full variable domain reads EPEVTQTPSHQVTQMGQEVILRCVPISNHLYFYWYRQILGQKVEFLVSFYNNEISEKSEIFDDQFSVERPDGSNFTLKIRSTKLEDSAMYFCASRLGQLNYGYTFGSGTRLTVV.